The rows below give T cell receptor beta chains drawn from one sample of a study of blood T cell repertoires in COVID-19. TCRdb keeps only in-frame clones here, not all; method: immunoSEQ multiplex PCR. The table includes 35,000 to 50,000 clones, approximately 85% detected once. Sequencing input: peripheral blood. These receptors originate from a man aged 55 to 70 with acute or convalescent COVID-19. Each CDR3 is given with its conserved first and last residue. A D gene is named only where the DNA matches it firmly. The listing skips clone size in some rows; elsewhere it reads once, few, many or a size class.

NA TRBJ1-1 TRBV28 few TGTGCCAGCAGTTTCAGGGAGGGGACTGAAGCTTTCTTT CASSFREGTEAFF
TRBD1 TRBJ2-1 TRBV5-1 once TGCGCCAGCACCGCAGGGACAGGGGGTTTTAGTGAGCAGTTCTTC CASTAGTGGFSEQFF
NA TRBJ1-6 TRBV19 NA TGTGCCACCGCGCGGGGATATAATTCACCCCTCCACTTT CATARGYNSPLHF
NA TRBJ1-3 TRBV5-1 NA TGCGCCAGCACCCACGACAGTACTGGAAACACCATATATTTT CASTHDSTGNTIYF
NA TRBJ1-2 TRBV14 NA TGTGCCAGCAGCGCATACAGGGTCGGCTACACCTTC CASSAYRVGYTF
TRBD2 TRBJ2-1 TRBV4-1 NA TGCGCCAGCAGCCTTGCGGGAGCCTACAATGAGCAGTTCTTC CASSLAGAYNEQFF
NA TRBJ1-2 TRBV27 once TGTGCCAGCAGTTTATCGGGCCTCCCAAGGAACTATGGCTACACCTTC CASSLSGLPRNYGYTF
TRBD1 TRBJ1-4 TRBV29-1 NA TGCAGCGTTGGGGCCGGGACAGGGCCTGAAAAACTGTTTTTT CSVGAGTGPEKLFF
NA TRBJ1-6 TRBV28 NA TGTGCCAGCACCCCCCAGGGGCGGTTTAATTCACCCCTCCACTTT CASTPQGRFNSPLHF
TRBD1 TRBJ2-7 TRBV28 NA TGTGCCAGCAGCTCCGGGACAGTCCCGTGGGAGCAGTACTTC CASSSGTVPWEQYF
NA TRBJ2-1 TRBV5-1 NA TGCGCCAGCAGCTTCGGGCAGGGCCCCTACAATGAGCAGTTCTTC CASSFGQGPYNEQFF
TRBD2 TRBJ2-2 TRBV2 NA TGTGCCAGCAGTAGAAGCGGGGCGAACACCGGGGAGCTGTTTTTT CASSRSGANTGELFF
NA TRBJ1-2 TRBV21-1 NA TGTGCCAGCAGCAGGGTTCATCGGAGTTTCTATGGCTACACCTTC CASSRVHRSFYGYTF
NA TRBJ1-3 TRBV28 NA TGTGCCAGCAGGGCCCCCGGGCCAGGGTCCTCTGGAAACACCATATATTTT CASRAPGPGSSGNTIYF
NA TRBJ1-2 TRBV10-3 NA TGTGCCATCACTGACAGGTGGCCGATTGCTAACTATGGCTACACCTTC CAITDRWPIANYGYTF
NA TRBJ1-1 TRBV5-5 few TGTGCCAGCAGCTTGGGGACAAGCACTGAAGCTTTCTTT CASSLGTSTEAFF
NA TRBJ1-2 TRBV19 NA TGTGCCAGTAGAAATGCAGAGAACACAGGTGGCTACACCTTC CASRNAENTGGYTF
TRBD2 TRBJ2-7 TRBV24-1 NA TGTGCCACCAGTGATCAAAAGGCGGGAGATCCCCACGAGCAGTACTTC CATSDQKAGDPHEQYF
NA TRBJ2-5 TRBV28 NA TGTGCCAGCAGTTATTCGCCTAGCGAGCCGTACCAAGAGACCCAGTACTTC CASSYSPSEPYQETQYF
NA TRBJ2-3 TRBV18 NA TGTGCCAGCTCACCCCGAACTGGACAGCCTAGCACAGATACGCAGTATTTT CASSPRTGQPSTDTQYF
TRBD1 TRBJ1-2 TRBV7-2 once TGTGCCAGCAGCCCCTACCAGGGGGCCGAGTATGGCTACACCTTC CASSPYQGAEYGYTF
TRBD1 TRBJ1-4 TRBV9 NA TGTGCCAGCAGCGACGGACAGGGGGAGGAAAAACTGTTTTTT CASSDGQGEEKLFF
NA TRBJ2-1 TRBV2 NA TGTGCCAGCAGTGAAAACAGGCCCCCTAACAATGAGCAGTTCTTC CASSENRPPNNEQFF
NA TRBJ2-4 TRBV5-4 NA TGTGCCAGCAGCACCCCCCAGGGAGCCAAAAACATTCAGTACTTC CASSTPQGAKNIQYF
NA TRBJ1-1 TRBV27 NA TGTGCCAGCAGTTGGAGCTCCCTGAACACTGAAGCTTTCTTT CASSWSSLNTEAFF
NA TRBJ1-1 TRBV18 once TGTGCCAGCTCCACCACTACCCTCGTACAGGGTGCGAACACTGAAGCTTTCTTT CASSTTTLVQGANTEAFF
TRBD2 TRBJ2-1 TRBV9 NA TGTGCCAGCAGCGTCGGACTAGCGGACAACAATGAGCAGTTCTTC CASSVGLADNNEQFF
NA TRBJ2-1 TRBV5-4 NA TGTGCCAGCAAAGCCCTCGGGGGCTCCTACAATGAGCAGTTCTTC CASKALGGSYNEQFF
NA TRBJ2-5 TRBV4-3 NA TGCGCCAGCAGCCAAGAGGGCACGAGGGGGTTACAAGAGACCCAGTACTTC CASSQEGTRGLQETQYF
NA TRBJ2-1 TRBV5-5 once TGTGCCAGCAGCCTGGCGACTACGCTTTACAATGAGCAGTTCTTC CASSLATTLYNEQFF
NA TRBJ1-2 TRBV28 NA TGTGCCAGCAGATCCGGTATGAACTATGGCTACACCTTC CASRSGMNYGYTF
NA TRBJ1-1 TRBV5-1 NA TGCGCCAGCAGCTCCATAGGGGGTTTGAACACTGAAGCTTTCTTT CASSSIGGLNTEAFF
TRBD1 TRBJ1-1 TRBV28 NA TGTGCCAGCAGCCCTGGACAGGGACGGACTGAAGCTTTCTTT CASSPGQGRTEAFF
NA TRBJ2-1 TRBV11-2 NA TGTGCCAGCAGCCCTGGGACAAACAATGAGCAGTTCTTC CASSPGTNNEQFF
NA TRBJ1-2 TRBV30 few TGTGCCTGGAGTGTACGACAGGATCTCAGCTATGGCTACACCTTC CAWSVRQDLSYGYTF
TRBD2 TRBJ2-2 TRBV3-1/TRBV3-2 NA TGTGCCAGCAGCTCTCTAGCGGCGGCCGGGGAGCTGTTTTTT CASSSLAAAGELFF
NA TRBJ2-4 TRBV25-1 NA TGTGCCAGCAGTGATGACCGGAGCCCAAACATTCAGTACTTC CASSDDRSPNIQYF
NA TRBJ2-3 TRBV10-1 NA TGCGCCAGCAGTGAGGGAGAAGTAGGCACAGATACGCAGTATTTT CASSEGEVGTDTQYF
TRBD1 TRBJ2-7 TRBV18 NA TGTGCCAGCTCACCGCCGGGACAGATCTCCTACGAGCAGTACTTC CASSPPGQISYEQYF
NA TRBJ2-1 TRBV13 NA TGTGCCAGCAGCTTTGCCCCGTGGCTAGCCCAACACAATGAGCAGTTCTTC CASSFAPWLAQHNEQFF
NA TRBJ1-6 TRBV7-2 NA TGTGCCAGCAGCTTAGATGGGGCGGGAGGCAATTCACCCCTCCACTTT CASSLDGAGGNSPLHF
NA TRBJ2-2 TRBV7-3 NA TGTGCCAGCAGCCCCCCTGCCGGGGAGCTGTTTTTT CASSPPAGELFF
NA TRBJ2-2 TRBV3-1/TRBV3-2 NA TGTGCCAGCAGCCCCGTCGGGTTAACCACCGGGGAGCTGTTTTTT CASSPVGLTTGELFF
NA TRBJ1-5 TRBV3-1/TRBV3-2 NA TGTGCCAGCAGCCAACGAAGGGAGGGTCAGCCCCAGCATTTT CASSQRREGQPQHF
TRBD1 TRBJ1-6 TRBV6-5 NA TGTGCCAGCAGTCGGGACAGTTATAATTCACCCCTCCACTTT CASSRDSYNSPLHF
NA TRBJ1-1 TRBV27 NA TGTGCCAGCAGATATGGTGCGATGAACACTGAAGCTTTCTTT CASRYGAMNTEAFF
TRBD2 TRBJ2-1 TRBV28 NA TGTGCCAGCAGTTCCCCCCCTAGCGGGAAGGGTGAGCAGTTCTTC CASSSPPSGKGEQFF
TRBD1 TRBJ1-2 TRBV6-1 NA TGTGCCAGCAGTGAGCGCAGGGGGTCTAACTATGGCTACACCTTC CASSERRGSNYGYTF
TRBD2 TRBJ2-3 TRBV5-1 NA TGCGCCAGCAGCTTGGGGGCTAGCGGGGGAACAGATACGCAGTATTTT CASSLGASGGTDTQYF
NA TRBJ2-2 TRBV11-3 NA TGTGCCAGCAGCCTACGGTCAGGGGATACCGGGGAGCTGTTTTTT CASSLRSGDTGELFF
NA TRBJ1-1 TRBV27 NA TGTGCCAGCAGAGGCGGGGGCACCATGATGCGGGCTTTCTTT CASRGGGTMMRAFF
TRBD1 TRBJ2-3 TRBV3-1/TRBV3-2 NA TGTGCCAGCAGCCAATTAGGGGACAGGGGGACAGATACGCAGTATTTT CASSQLGDRGTDTQYF
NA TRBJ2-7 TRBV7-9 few TGTGCCAGCAGTTACACAGGGAACCCGTACGAGCAGTACTTC CASSYTGNPYEQYF
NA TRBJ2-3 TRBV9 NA TGTGCCAGCAGCGCCTCCGGGGGGCCTCCATCAGATACGCAGTATTTT CASSASGGPPSDTQYF